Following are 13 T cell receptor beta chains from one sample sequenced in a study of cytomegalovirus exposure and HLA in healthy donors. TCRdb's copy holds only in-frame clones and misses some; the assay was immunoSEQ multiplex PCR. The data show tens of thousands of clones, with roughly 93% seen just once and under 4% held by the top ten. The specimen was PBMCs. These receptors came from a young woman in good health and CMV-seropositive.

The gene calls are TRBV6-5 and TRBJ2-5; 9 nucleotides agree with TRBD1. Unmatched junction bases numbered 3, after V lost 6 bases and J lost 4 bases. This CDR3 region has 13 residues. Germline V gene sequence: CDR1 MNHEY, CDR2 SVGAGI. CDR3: CASSSDRGETQYF. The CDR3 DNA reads TGTGCCAGCAGCTCGGACAGGGGAGAGACCCAGTACTTC.

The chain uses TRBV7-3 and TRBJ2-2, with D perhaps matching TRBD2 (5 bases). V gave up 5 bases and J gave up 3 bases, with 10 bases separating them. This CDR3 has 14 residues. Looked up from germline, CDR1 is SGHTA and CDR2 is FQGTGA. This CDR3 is CASSKDSHTGELFF. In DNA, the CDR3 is TGTGCCAGCAGCAAGGACTCGCACACCGGGGAGCTGTTTTTT.

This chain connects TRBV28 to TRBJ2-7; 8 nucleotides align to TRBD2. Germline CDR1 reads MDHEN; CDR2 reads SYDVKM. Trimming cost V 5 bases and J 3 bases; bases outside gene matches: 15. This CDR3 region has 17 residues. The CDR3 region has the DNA TGTGCCAGCAGTGGGGCTTACGGAGCGGGAGTACGCTACGAGCAGTACTTC. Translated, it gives CASSGAYGAGVRYEQYF.

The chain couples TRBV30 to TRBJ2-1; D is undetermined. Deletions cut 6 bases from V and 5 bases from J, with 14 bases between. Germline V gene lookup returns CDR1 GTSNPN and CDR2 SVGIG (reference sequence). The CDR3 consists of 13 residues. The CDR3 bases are TGTGCCTGCTTCACTCATTTCCACAATGAGCAGTTCTTC. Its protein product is CACFTHFHNEQFF.

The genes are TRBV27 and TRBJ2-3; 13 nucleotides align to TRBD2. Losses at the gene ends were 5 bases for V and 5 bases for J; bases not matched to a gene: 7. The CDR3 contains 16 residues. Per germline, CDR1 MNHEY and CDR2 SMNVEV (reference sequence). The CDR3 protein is CASSDTSGGAGDTQYF. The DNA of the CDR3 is TGTGCCAGCAGTGACACTAGCGGGGGGGCGGGAGATACGCAGTATTTT.

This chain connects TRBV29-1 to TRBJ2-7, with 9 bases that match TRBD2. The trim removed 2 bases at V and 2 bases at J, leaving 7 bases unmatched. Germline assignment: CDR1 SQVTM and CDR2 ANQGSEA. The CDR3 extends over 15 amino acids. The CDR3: CSVELASGVTYEQYF. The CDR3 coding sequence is TGCAGCGTTGAATTAGCTAGCGGGGTAACCTACGAGCAGTACTTC.

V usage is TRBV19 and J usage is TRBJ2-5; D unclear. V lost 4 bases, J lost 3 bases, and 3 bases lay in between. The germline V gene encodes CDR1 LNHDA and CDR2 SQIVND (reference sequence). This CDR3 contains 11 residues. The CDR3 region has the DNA TGTGCCAGTAGTACGGAAGAGACCCAGTACTTC. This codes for CASSTEETQYF. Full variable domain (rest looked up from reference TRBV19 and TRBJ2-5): DGGITQSPKYLFRKEGQNVTLSCEQNLNHDAMYWYRQDPGQGLRLIYYSQIVNDFQKGDIAEGYSVSREKKESFPLTVTSAQKNPTAFYLCASSTEETQYFGPGTRLLVL.

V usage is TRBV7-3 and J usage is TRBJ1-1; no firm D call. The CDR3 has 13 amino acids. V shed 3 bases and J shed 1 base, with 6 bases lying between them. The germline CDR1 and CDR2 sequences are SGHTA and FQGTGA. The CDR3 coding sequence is TGTGCCAGCAGCTTTTCGGGGAACACTGAAGCTTTCTTT. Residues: CASSFSGNTEAFF.

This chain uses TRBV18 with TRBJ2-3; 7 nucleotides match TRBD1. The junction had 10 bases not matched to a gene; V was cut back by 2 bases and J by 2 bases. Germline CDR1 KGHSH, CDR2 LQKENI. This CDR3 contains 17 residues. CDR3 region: CASSPWAAGGATDTQYF. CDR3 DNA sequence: TGTGCCAGCTCACCATGGGCGGCAGGGGGAGCCACAGATACGCAGTATTTT.

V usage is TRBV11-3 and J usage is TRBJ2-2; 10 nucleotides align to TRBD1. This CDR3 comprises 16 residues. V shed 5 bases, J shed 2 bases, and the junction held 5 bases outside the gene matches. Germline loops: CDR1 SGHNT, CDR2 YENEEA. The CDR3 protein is CASSPGQGFNTGELFF. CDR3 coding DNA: TGTGCCAGCAGCCCGGGACAGGGGTTTAACACCGGGGAGCTGTTTTTT.

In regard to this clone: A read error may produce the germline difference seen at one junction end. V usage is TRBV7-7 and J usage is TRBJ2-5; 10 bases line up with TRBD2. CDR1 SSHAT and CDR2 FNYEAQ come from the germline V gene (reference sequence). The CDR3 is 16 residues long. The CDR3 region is CASSLGPSGGGETQYF. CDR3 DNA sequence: TGTGCTAGCAGCTTAGGTCCCAGCGGGGGGGGAGAGACCCAGTACTTC.

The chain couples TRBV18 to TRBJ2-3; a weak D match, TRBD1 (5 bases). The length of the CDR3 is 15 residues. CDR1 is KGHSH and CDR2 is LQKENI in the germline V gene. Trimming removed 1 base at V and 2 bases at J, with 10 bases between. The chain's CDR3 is CASSPRGHDTDTQYF. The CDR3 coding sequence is TGTGCCAGCTCACCACGTGGACATGACACAGATACGCAGTATTTT.

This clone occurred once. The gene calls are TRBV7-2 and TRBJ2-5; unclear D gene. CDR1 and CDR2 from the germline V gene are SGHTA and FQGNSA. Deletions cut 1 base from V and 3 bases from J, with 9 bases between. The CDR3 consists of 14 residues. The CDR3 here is CASSLVSSEETQYF. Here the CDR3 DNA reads TGTGCCAGCAGCTTAGTCTCCTCGGAAGAGACCCAGTACTTC.